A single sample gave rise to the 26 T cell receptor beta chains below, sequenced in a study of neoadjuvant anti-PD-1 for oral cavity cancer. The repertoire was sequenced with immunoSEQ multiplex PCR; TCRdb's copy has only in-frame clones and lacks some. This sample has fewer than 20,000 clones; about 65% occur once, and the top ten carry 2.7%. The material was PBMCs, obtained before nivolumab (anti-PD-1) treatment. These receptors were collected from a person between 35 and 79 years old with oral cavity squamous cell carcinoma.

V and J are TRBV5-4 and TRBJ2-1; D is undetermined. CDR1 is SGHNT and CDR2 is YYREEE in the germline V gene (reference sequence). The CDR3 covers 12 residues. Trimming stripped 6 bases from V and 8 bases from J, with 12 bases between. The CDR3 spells CASTDAKDEQFF. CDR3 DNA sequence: TGTGCCAGCACCGACGCTAAAGATGAGCAGTTCTTC.

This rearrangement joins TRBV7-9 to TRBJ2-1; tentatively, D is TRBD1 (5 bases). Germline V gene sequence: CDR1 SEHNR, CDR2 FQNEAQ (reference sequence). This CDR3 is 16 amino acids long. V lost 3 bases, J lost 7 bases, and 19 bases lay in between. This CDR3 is CASSLQGPSFNNEQFF. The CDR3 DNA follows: TGTGCCAGCAGCTTGCAGGGCCCTTCTTTCAATAATGAGCAGTTCTTC. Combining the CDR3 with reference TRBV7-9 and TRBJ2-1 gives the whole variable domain DTGVSQNPRHKITKRGQNVTFRCDPISEHNRLYWYRQTLGQGPEFLTYFQNEAQLEKSRLLSDRFSAERPKGSFSTLEIQRTEQGDSAMYLCASSLQGPSFNNEQFFGPGTRLTVL.

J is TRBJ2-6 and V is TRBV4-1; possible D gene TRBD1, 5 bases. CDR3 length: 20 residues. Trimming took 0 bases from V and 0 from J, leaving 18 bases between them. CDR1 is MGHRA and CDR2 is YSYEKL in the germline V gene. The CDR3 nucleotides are TGCGCCAGCAGCCAAGATCCCCTTGACAGTCGCCGCTCTGGGGCCAACGTCCTGACTTTC. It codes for CASSQDPLDSRRSGANVLTF.

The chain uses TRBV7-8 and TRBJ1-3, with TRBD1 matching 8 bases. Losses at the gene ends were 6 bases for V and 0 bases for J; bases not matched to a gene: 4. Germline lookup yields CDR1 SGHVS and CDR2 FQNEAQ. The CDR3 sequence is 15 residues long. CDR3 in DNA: TGTGCCAGCAGAAATACAGGGGGCTCTGGAAACACCATATATTTT. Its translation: CASRNTGGSGNTIYF.

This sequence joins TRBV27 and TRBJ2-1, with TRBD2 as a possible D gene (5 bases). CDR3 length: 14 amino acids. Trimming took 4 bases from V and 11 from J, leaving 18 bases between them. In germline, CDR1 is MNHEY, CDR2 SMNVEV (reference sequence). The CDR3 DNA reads TGTGCCAGCAGTTCCCAACCCTCACTAGAGCAGCAGTTCTTC. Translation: CASSSQPSLEQQFF.

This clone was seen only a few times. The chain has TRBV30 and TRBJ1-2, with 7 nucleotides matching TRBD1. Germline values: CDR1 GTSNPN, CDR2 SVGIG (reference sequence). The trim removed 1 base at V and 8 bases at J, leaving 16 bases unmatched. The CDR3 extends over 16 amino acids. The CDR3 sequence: CAWSDPSSTGPLGYTF. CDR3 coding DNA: TGTGCCTGGAGTGACCCCTCCTCGACAGGGCCGCTGGGCTACACCTTC.

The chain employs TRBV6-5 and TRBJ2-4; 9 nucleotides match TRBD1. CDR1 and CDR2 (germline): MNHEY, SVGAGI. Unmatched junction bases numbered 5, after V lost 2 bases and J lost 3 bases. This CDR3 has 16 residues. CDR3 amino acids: CASSYGDRVGKNIQYF. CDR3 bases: TGTGCCAGCAGTTACGGGGACAGGGTCGGCAAAAACATTCAGTACTTC.

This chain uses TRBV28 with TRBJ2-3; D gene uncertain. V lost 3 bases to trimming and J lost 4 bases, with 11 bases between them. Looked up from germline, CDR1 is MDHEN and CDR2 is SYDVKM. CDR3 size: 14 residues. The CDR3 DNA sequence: TGTGCCAGCAGTTTGACGGGTCAACCAGATACGCAGTATTTT. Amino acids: CASSLTGQPDTQYF.

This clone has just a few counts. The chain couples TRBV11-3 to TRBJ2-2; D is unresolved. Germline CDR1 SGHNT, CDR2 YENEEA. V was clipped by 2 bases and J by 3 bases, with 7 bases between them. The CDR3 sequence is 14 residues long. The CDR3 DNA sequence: TGTGCCAGCAGCTTAAGCAGTGACACCGGGGAGCTGTTTTTT. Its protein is CASSLSSDTGELFF.

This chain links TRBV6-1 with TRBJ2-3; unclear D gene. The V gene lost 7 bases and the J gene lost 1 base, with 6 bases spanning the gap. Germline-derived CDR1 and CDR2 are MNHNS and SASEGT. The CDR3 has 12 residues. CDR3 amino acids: CASTTGTDTQYF. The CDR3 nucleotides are TGTGCCAGCACCACAGGCACAGATACGCAGTATTTT.

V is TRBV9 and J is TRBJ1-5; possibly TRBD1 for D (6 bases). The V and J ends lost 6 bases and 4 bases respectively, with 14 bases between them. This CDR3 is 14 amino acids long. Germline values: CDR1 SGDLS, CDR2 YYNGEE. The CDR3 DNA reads TGTGCCAGCAACGGGGGGGGCCTTAATCAGCCCCAGCATTTT. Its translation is CASNGGGLNQPQHF.

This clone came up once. The CDR3 spells CASSLGAFYEQYF. CDR3 sequence (DNA): TGTGCCAGCAGCTTAGGGGCGTTCTACGAGCAGTACTTC. The V call is TRBV7-8, the J call TRBJ2-7; D is uncertain. The CDR3 totals 13 residues. From germline, CDR1 is SGHVS and CDR2 FQNEAQ. With 1 base removed from V and 3 bases from J, the gap between germline ends came to 7 bases.

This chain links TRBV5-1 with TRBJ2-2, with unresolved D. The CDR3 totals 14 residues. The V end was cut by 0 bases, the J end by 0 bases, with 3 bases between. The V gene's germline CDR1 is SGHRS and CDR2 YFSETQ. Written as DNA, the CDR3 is TGCGCCAGCAGCTTGGGCACGAACACCGGGGAGCTGTTTTTT. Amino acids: CASSLGTNTGELFF.

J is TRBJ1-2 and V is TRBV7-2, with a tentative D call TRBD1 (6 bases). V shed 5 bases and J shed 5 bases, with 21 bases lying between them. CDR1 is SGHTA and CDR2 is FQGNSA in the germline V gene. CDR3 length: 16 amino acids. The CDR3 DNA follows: TGTGCCAGCAGCCCGACAGGAGACAAATGGGGTTATGGCTACACCTTC. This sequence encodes CASSPTGDKWGYGYTF.

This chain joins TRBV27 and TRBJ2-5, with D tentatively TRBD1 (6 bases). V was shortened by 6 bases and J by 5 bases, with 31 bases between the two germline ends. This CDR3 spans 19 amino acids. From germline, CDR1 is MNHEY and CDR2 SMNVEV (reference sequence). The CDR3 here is CASSTTAGEGYAPRETQYF. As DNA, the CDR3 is TGTGCCAGCAGCACAACGGCAGGGGAAGGATATGCCCCGAGGGAGACCCAGTACTTC.

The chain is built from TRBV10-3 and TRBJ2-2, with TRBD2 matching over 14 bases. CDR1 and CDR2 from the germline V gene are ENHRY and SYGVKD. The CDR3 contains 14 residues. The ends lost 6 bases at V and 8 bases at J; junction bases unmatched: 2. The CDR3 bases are TGTGCCATCAGGGGACTAGCGGGAGTAGGGGAGCTGTTTTTT. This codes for CAIRGLAGVGELFF.

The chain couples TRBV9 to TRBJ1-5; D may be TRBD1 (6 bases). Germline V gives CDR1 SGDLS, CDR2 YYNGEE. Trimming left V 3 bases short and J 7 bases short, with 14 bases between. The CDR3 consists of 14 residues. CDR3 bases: TGTGCCAGCAGCGCCGAACAGGGTAGCCAGCCCCAGCATTTT. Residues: CASSAEQGSQPQHF.

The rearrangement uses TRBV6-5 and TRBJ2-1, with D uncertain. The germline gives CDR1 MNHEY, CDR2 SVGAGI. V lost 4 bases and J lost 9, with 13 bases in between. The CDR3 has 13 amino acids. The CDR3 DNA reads TGTGCCAGCAGTTGGGGTACTTCGGGTGAGCAGTTCTTC. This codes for CASSWGTSGEQFF.

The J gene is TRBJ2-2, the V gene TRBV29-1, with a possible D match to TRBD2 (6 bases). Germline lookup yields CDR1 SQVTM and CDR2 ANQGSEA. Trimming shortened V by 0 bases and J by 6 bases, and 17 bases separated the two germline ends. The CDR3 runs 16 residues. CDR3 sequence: CSVEDPPPEGSGELFF. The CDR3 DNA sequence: TGCAGCGTTGAAGATCCCCCGCCGGAGGGGTCCGGGGAGCTGTTTTTT.

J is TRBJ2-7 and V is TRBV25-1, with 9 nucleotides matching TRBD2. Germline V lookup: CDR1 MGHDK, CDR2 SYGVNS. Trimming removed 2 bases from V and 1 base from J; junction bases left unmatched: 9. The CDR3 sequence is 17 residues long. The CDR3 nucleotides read TGTGCCAGCAGTGAAACCGCGGGAGGGAGAGGGTCCTACGAGCAGTACTTC. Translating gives CASSETAGGRGSYEQYF.

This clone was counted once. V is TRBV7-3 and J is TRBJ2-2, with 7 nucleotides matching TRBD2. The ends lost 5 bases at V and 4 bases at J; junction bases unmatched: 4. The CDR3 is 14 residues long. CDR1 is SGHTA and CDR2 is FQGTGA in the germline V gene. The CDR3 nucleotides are TGTGCCAGCAGCCCCGGACTAGTCACCGGGGAGCTGTTTTTT. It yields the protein CASSPGLVTGELFF.

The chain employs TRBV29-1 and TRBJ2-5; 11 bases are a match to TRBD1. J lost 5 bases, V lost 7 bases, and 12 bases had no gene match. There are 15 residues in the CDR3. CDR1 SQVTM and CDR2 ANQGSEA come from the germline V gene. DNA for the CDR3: TGCAGCGCGACCGCCGGGACAGGGGGAGAGGAGACCCAGTACTTC. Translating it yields CSATAGTGGEETQYF.

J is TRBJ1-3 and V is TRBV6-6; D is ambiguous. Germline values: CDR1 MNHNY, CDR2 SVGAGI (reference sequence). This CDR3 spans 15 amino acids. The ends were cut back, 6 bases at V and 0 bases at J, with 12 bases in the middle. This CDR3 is CASSQGLLSGNTIYF. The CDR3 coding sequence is TGTGCCAGCAGCCAAGGACTTCTCTCTGGAAACACCATATATTTT.

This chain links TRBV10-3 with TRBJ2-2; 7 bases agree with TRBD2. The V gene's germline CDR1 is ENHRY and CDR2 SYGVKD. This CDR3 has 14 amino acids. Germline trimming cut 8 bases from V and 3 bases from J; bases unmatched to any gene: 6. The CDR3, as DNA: TGTGCCATCCGCCCGGCGGGGGACACCGGGGAGCTGTTTTTT. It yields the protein CAIRPAGDTGELFF.

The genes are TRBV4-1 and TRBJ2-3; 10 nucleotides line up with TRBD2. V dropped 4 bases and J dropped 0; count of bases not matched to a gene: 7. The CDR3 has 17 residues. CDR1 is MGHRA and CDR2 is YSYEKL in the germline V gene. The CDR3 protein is CASSRTGTSDSTDTQYF. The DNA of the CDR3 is TGCGCCAGCAGCCGAACTGGGACTAGCGATAGCACAGATACGCAGTATTTT.

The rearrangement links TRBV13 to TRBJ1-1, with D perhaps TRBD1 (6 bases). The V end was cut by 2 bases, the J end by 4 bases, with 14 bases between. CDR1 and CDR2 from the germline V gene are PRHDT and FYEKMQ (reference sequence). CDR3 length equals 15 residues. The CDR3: CASSLKQGLITEAFF. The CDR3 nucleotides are TGTGCCAGCAGCTTAAAACAGGGTCTTATCACTGAAGCTTTCTTT.